A selection of T cell receptor beta chains follows, all from one sample in a study of blood T cell repertoires in COVID-19. Using immunoSEQ multiplex PCR, the repertoire was profiled, and TCRdb retains in-frame clones only, with some absent. The sample contains 200,000 to 250,000 clones, around 86% of which appear only once. The sequenced material came from peripheral blood. The receptor source for this set is a woman in her 70s with COVID-19, enrolled during active disease. Both conserved end residues are part of each CDR3. D genes are given only for firm matches. Not all rows give a size; the values are once, few, many and, for expanded clones, a class.

j_call: TRBJ1-6
v_call: TRBV2
clone_size: .
d_call: .
cdr3_nt: TGTGCCAGCAGTGAGAATGGGGCTTCGAATTCACCCCTCCACTTT
cdr3_aa: CASSENGASNSPLHF

j_call: TRBJ2-6
v_call: TRBV3-1/TRBV3-2
clone_size: .
d_call: .
cdr3_nt: TGTGCCAGCAGCCAAGTTAATTTGCGGGGCTCTGGGGCCAACGTCCTGACTTTC
cdr3_aa: CASSQVNLRGSGANVLTF

j_call: TRBJ1-1
v_call: TRBV29-1
clone_size: .
d_call: .
cdr3_nt: TGCAGCGGTGTCCGGGGATTGGGCACTGAAGCTTTCTTT
cdr3_aa: CSGVRGLGTEAFF

j_call: TRBJ2-7
v_call: TRBV3-1/TRBV3-2
clone_size: .
d_call: TRBD2
cdr3_nt: TGTGCCAGCAGCCAGAACGCGGGAGGCGAGCAGTACTTC
cdr3_aa: CASSQNAGGEQYF

j_call: TRBJ2-7
v_call: TRBV6-5
clone_size: .
d_call: .
cdr3_nt: TGTGCCAGCAGATATGACAGGAAAGGTCCCTACGAGCAGTACTTC
cdr3_aa: CASRYDRKGPYEQYF

j_call: TRBJ1-1
v_call: TRBV28
clone_size: .
d_call: TRBD1
cdr3_nt: TGTGCCAGCAGCCTCGTCTCAGGGGGCACTGAAGCTTTCTTT
cdr3_aa: CASSLVSGGTEAFF

j_call: TRBJ1-5
v_call: TRBV3-1/TRBV3-2
clone_size: once
d_call: TRBD1
cdr3_nt: TGTGCCAGCAGCCGCGGACAGGGACGTCAGCCCCAGCATTTT
cdr3_aa: CASSRGQGRQPQHF

j_call: TRBJ2-3
v_call: TRBV2
clone_size: .
d_call: TRBD1
cdr3_nt: TGTGCCAGCTCCGGTCTCCCTAGGGGGACAGTCACAGATACGCAGTATTTT
cdr3_aa: CASSGLPRGTVTDTQYF

j_call: TRBJ1-5
v_call: TRBV6-2/TRBV6-3
clone_size: .
d_call: .
cdr3_nt: TGTGCCAGCAGTTATAATAGTCGGATTCGGGTTTTT
cdr3_aa: CASSYNSRIRVF

j_call: TRBJ2-3
v_call: TRBV12-5
clone_size: .
d_call: .
cdr3_nt: TGTGCTAGTGGTTTACCCGGGAGCCCTGGTCCCGCGCAGTATTTT
cdr3_aa: CASGLPGSPGPAQYF

j_call: TRBJ2-7
v_call: TRBV10-3
clone_size: .
d_call: TRBD2
cdr3_nt: TGTGCCATCAAGGAAGGGGACGGGAGGGCAAGTGAGCAGTACTTC
cdr3_aa: CAIKEGDGRASEQYF

j_call: TRBJ2-1
v_call: TRBV2
clone_size: once
d_call: .
cdr3_nt: TGTGCCAGCAGTCGGGAGCGGAGTAACTACAATGAGCAGTTCTTC
cdr3_aa: CASSRERSNYNEQFF

j_call: TRBJ2-2
v_call: TRBV7-2
clone_size: .
d_call: .
cdr3_nt: TGTGCCAGCAGAGCACAGGGAGTCGCCGGGGAGCTGTTTTTT
cdr3_aa: CASRAQGVAGELFF

j_call: TRBJ1-3
v_call: TRBV15
clone_size: .
d_call: .
cdr3_nt: TGTGCCACCAGCAGAGAGCGGGGAACTGGAAACACCATATATTTT
cdr3_aa: CATSRERGTGNTIYF

j_call: TRBJ1-1
v_call: TRBV5-1
clone_size: .
d_call: .
cdr3_nt: TGCGCCAGCAGCTTGGGGGGAGACACTGAAGCTTTCTTT
cdr3_aa: CASSLGGDTEAFF

j_call: TRBJ2-4
v_call: TRBV19
clone_size: .
d_call: TRBD1
cdr3_nt: TGTGCCAGTAGTGCACCGGGACAGGCGAAAAACATTCAGTACTTC
cdr3_aa: CASSAPGQAKNIQYF

j_call: TRBJ1-5
v_call: TRBV28
clone_size: .
d_call: .
cdr3_nt: TGTGCCAGCAGTTTTTCGGCAGGTTTCAATAGCAATCAGCCCCAGCATTTT
cdr3_aa: CASSFSAGFNSNQPQHF

j_call: TRBJ1-1
v_call: TRBV6-5
clone_size: .
d_call: .
cdr3_nt: TGTGCCAGCTCAAGACAGGCTGAAGCTTTCTTT
cdr3_aa: CASSRQAEAFF

j_call: TRBJ2-3
v_call: TRBV18
clone_size: once
d_call: .
cdr3_nt: TGTGCCAGCTCATCCTTAACAGATACGCAGTATTTT
cdr3_aa: CASSSLTDTQYF

j_call: TRBJ2-7
v_call: TRBV5-1
clone_size: .
d_call: .
cdr3_nt: TGCGCCAGCAGCTTAAGAGACAGGTTCTACGAGCAGTACTTC
cdr3_aa: CASSLRDRFYEQYF

j_call: TRBJ1-1
v_call: TRBV3-1/TRBV3-2
clone_size: .
d_call: .
cdr3_nt: TGTGCCAGCAGCGCCAGGAGGACCGGGGAAGCTTTCTTT
cdr3_aa: CASSARRTGEAFF

j_call: TRBJ1-5
v_call: TRBV5-1
clone_size: .
d_call: .
cdr3_nt: TGCGCCAGCAGCTTGGAAGGGCCAGGGCAGCCCCAGCATTTT
cdr3_aa: CASSLEGPGQPQHF

j_call: TRBJ2-2
v_call: TRBV27
clone_size: .
d_call: .
cdr3_nt: TGTGCCAGCAGTTCATTCTCTGGGCCCCCCGGGGAGCTGTTTTTT
cdr3_aa: CASSSFSGPPGELFF

j_call: TRBJ2-5
v_call: TRBV30
clone_size: .
d_call: .
cdr3_nt: TGTGCCTGGAGCCTACTAGGCCATGAGACCCAGTACTTC
cdr3_aa: CAWSLLGHETQYF

j_call: TRBJ2-1
v_call: TRBV19
clone_size: .
d_call: TRBD2
cdr3_nt: TGTGCCAGTAGTATAGTGCCTAGCGGGAGCTCCTACAATGAGCAGTTCTTC
cdr3_aa: CASSIVPSGSSYNEQFF

j_call: TRBJ2-7
v_call: TRBV4-3
clone_size: .
d_call: TRBD1
cdr3_nt: TGCGCCAGCAGCCAAGATTTGGACAGGGGGCATACCTACTACGAGCAGTACTTC
cdr3_aa: CASSQDLDRGHTYYEQYF

j_call: TRBJ1-6
v_call: TRBV6-5
clone_size: few
d_call: TRBD1
cdr3_nt: TGTGCCAGCAGTAAAACAGGGGGATTACCCCTCCACTTT
cdr3_aa: CASSKTGGLPLHF

j_call: TRBJ2-7
v_call: TRBV6-5
clone_size: once
d_call: .
cdr3_nt: TGTGCCAGCAGTTACAGGGGTCCCGAGGACGAGCAGTACTTC
cdr3_aa: CASSYRGPEDEQYF

j_call: TRBJ2-2
v_call: TRBV29-1
clone_size: .
d_call: .
cdr3_nt: TGCAGCGCTCTCACAGTAGGCACCGGGGAGCTGTTTTTT
cdr3_aa: CSALTVGTGELFF

j_call: TRBJ1-1
v_call: TRBV6-6
clone_size: .
d_call: .
cdr3_nt: TGTGCCAGCAGTCTGCAGGTTAACACTGAAGCTTTCTTT
cdr3_aa: CASSLQVNTEAFF

j_call: TRBJ1-1
v_call: TRBV7-9
clone_size: few
d_call: .
cdr3_nt: TGTGCCAGCAGCTTAGGTCGTTCTGAAGCTTTCTTT
cdr3_aa: CASSLGRSEAFF

j_call: TRBJ2-7
v_call: TRBV28
clone_size: few
d_call: TRBD2
cdr3_nt: TGTGCCAGCAGTTCCCCCTTGACGGGAGGGAACGAGCAGTACTTC
cdr3_aa: CASSSPLTGGNEQYF

j_call: TRBJ2-7
v_call: TRBV27
clone_size: .
d_call: TRBD1
cdr3_nt: TGTGCCAGCAGGATCCCGGGACAGTCCTACGAGCAGTACTTC
cdr3_aa: CASRIPGQSYEQYF

j_call: TRBJ2-2
v_call: TRBV30
clone_size: .
d_call: .
cdr3_nt: TGTGCCTGGAGTATATGGCAGGGAAACACCGGGGAGCTGTTTTTT
cdr3_aa: CAWSIWQGNTGELFF

j_call: TRBJ1-1
v_call: TRBV19
clone_size: .
d_call: .
cdr3_nt: TGTGCCAGTCACCACCCTCCAAACGGGGCTTTCTTT
cdr3_aa: CASHHPPNGAFF

j_call: TRBJ1-2
v_call: TRBV18
clone_size: .
d_call: TRBD1
cdr3_nt: TGTGCCAGCTCGATGGGGCAGGGGGCTAACTATGGCTACACCTTC
cdr3_aa: CASSMGQGANYGYTF

j_call: TRBJ2-3
v_call: TRBV7-9
clone_size: .
d_call: TRBD2
cdr3_nt: TGTGCCAGCAGCTTATTACAACTAGCGGGAGTCGCTAGCACAGATACGCAGTATTTT
cdr3_aa: CASSLLQLAGVASTDTQYF

j_call: TRBJ2-2
v_call: TRBV5-1
clone_size: .
d_call: .
cdr3_nt: TGCGCCAGCAATTCGAACAGCTTAAACACCGGGGAGCTGTTTTTT
cdr3_aa: CASNSNSLNTGELFF

j_call: TRBJ1-6
v_call: TRBV19
clone_size: .
d_call: .
cdr3_nt: TGTGCCAGTAGTCCTCTCCCGAGCTCCTATAATTCACCCCTCCACTTT
cdr3_aa: CASSPLPSSYNSPLHF

j_call: TRBJ1-4
v_call: TRBV27
clone_size: .
d_call: .
cdr3_nt: TGTGCCAGCAGTTCATATCAGGGGTCCCTTCGGCAACTGTTTTTT
cdr3_aa: CASSSYQGSLRQLFF

j_call: TRBJ2-1
v_call: TRBV6-6
clone_size: .
d_call: TRBD1
cdr3_nt: TGTGCCAGCAGAAGTAGCGGGACAGGGGAACCAGAGCAGTTCTTC
cdr3_aa: CASRSSGTGEPEQFF

j_call: TRBJ2-1
v_call: TRBV6-6
clone_size: .
d_call: .
cdr3_nt: TGTGCCAGCAGTCTAACACTACAGCAGTTCTTC
cdr3_aa: CASSLTLQQFF

j_call: TRBJ2-3
v_call: TRBV24-1
clone_size: .
d_call: .
cdr3_nt: TGTGCCACCCGGGGGAGCACAGATACGCAGTATTTT
cdr3_aa: CATRGSTDTQYF

j_call: TRBJ1-1
v_call: TRBV28
clone_size: .
d_call: .
cdr3_nt: TGTGCCAGCAGTTTCTTGCGGATGAACACTGAAGCTTTCTTT
cdr3_aa: CASSFLRMNTEAFF

j_call: TRBJ1-2
v_call: TRBV20-1
clone_size: few
d_call: .
cdr3_nt: TGCAGTGCTAGAGTGAGGTATGGCTACACCTTC
cdr3_aa: CSARVRYGYTF

j_call: TRBJ1-1
v_call: TRBV6-1
clone_size: few
d_call: .
cdr3_nt: TGTGCCAGCAGTGCTACCACTACAGGCATGAACACTGAAGCTTTCTTT
cdr3_aa: CASSATTTGMNTEAFF

j_call: TRBJ2-5
v_call: TRBV5-1
clone_size: .
d_call: TRBD2
cdr3_nt: TGCGCCAGCAGCTTGGCAGCGGGAAGGAGGGAGACCCAGTACTTC
cdr3_aa: CASSLAAGRRETQYF

j_call: TRBJ1-1
v_call: TRBV7-9
clone_size: .
d_call: TRBD1
cdr3_nt: TGTGCCAGCAGCCATAATGACAGGGGTCGAGGGACTGAAGCTTTCTTT
cdr3_aa: CASSHNDRGRGTEAFF

j_call: TRBJ1-1
v_call: TRBV7-8
clone_size: .
d_call: TRBD1
cdr3_nt: TGTGCCAGCAGCCTGGGGACAGGGCAGGGGACTGAAGCTTTCTTT
cdr3_aa: CASSLGTGQGTEAFF

j_call: TRBJ2-7
v_call: TRBV10-3
clone_size: .
d_call: TRBD1
cdr3_nt: TGTGCCGTCCGGGACAGGTCCTACGAGCAGTACTTC
cdr3_aa: CAVRDRSYEQYF

j_call: TRBJ1-2
v_call: TRBV30
clone_size: .
d_call: .
cdr3_nt: TGTGCCTGGAGTCGAGGGGGTGGCTACACCTTC
cdr3_aa: CAWSRGGGYTF

j_call: TRBJ1-2
v_call: TRBV24-1
clone_size: .
d_call: .
cdr3_nt: TGTGCCACCAGTGATGTCGGGTCCTATGGCTACACCTTC
cdr3_aa: CATSDVGSYGYTF

j_call: TRBJ2-1
v_call: TRBV4-3
clone_size: .
d_call: .
cdr3_nt: TGCGCCAGCAGCCAGGGCGCGGAGACTACCCCAAAGAGCTCCTACAATGAGCAGTTCTTC
cdr3_aa: CASSQGAETTPKSSYNEQFF

j_call: TRBJ2-7
v_call: TRBV9
clone_size: .
d_call: .
cdr3_nt: TGTGCCAGCAGCCCCGGGGGTGGCAGTTACTACGAGCAGTACTTC
cdr3_aa: CASSPGGGSYYEQYF

j_call: TRBJ2-3
v_call: TRBV10-3
clone_size: .
d_call: .
cdr3_nt: TGTGCCATCAGTGACGCCTTGATAGTCGATACGCAGTATTTT
cdr3_aa: CAISDALIVDTQYF